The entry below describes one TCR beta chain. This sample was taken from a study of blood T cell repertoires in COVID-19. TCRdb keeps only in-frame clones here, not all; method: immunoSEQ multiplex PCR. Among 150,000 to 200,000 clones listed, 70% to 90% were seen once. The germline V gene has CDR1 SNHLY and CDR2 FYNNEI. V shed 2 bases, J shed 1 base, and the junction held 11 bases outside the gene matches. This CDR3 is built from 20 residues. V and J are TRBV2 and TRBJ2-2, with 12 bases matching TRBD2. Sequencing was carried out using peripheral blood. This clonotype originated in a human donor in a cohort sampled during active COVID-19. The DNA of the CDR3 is TGTGCCAGCAGTGAATATGGTCTAGCGGGAGGGATTGGGAACACCGGGGAGCTGTTTTTT. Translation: CASSEYGLAGGIGNTGELFF.